This passage covers 21 T cell receptor beta chains from one sample sequenced in a study of blood T cell repertoires in COVID-19. The protocol was immunoSEQ multiplex PCR, while the TCRdb copy is restricted to in-frame clones and leaves out a portion. The sample contains about 68,000 clones, roughly 85% of which appear only once. Sequencing used peripheral blood. The origin of the receptors is a man between 45 and 60 years old with acute or convalescent COVID-19.

The chain employs TRBV18 and TRBJ2-7, with TRBD1 matching over 11 bases. Germline V gene sequence: CDR1 KGHSH, CDR2 LQKENI. V lost 6 bases and J lost 3; bases outside the gene matches: 7. There are 15 residues in the CDR3. The CDR3 loop is CASSDRTGGFYEQYV. DNA for the CDR3: TGTGCCAGCTCCGACCGGACAGGGGGCTTCTACGAGCAGTACGTC.

The rearrangement uses TRBV9 and TRBJ2-7; possible D gene TRBD2, 5 bases. Germline values: CDR1 SGDLS, CDR2 YYNGEE. CDR3 length equals 13 residues. V gave up 0 bases and J gave up 4 bases, with 8 bases separating them. CDR3 in DNA: TGTGCCAGCAGCGTAGTTTCGGGATACGAGCAGTACGTC. It is translated as CASSVVSGYEQYV.

The chain carries TRBV18 and TRBJ2-1; a weak D match, TRBD2 (5 bases). Trimming took off 2 bases at V and 5 bases at J, with 10 bases between the two ends. Germline CDR1 is KGHSH and CDR2 is LQKENI. CDR3 length: 14 amino acids. The DNA of the CDR3 is TGTGCCAGCTCACCATCCCAGAGGGACAATGAGCAGTTCTTC. It yields the protein CASSPSQRDNEQFF.

This clone was seen a handful of times. V is TRBV3-1 (or the pseudogene TRBV3-2) and J is TRBJ2-7, with 10 bases matching TRBD1. Germline V gives CDR1 LGHDT, CDR2 YNNKEL (reference sequence). CDR3 length equals 16 residues. V was clipped by 6 bases and J by 4 bases; unmatched bases: 12. This chain's CDR3 is CASRSVFRDRGYEQYV. DNA of the CDR3: TGTGCCAGCAGATCCGTATTCCGGGACAGGGGTTACGAGCAGTACGTC.

V usage is TRBV9 and J usage is TRBJ2-3; possible D gene TRBD2, 6 bases. CDR3 length: 13 residues. From germline, CDR1 is SGDLS and CDR2 YYNGEE. Trimming took 4 bases from V and 3 from J, leaving 9 bases between them. In DNA form, the CDR3 reads TGTGCCAGCAGCATAGGGACTACAGATACGCAGTATTTT. Amino acids: CASSIGTTDTQYF. Complete variable domain (other parts from reference TRBV9 and TRBJ2-3): DSGVTQTPKHLITATGQRVTLRCSPRSGDLSVYWYQQSLDQGLQFLIQYYNGEERAKGNILERFSAQQFPDLHSELNLSSLELGDSALYFCASSIGTTDTQYFGPGTRLTVL.

This sequence joins TRBV6-5 and TRBJ1-5, with D unclear. This CDR3 has 12 residues. Germline lookup yields CDR1 MNHEY and CDR2 SVGAGI. The V gene lost 7 bases and the J gene lost 6 bases, with 10 bases spanning the gap. CDR3 amino acids: CASNPPGQPQHF. DNA for the CDR3: TGTGCCAGCAACCCCCCGGGTCAGCCCCAGCATTTT.

The J gene is TRBJ2-7, the V gene TRBV4-2, with 8 bases aligning to TRBD1. The junction had 6 bases not matched to a gene; V was cut back by 5 bases and J by 0 bases. CDR3 length: 15 amino acids. Germline V CDR1 and CDR2: LGHNA, YNFKEQ. The CDR3 DNA reads as TGTGCCAGCAGCGATTGGACAGGGACCTCCTACGAGCAGTACTTC. It translates to CASSDWTGTSYEQYF.

V is TRBV6-5 and J is TRBJ2-7; TRBD1 agrees at 7 bases. The V segment lost 3 bases and the J segment 5 bases; nucleotides outside the gene matches: 1. CDR1 and CDR2 (germline): MNHEY, SVGAGI. The CDR3 is 12 residues long. In DNA form, the CDR3 reads TGTGCCAGCAGTTATACAGGGGACGAGCAGTACTTC. This sequence encodes CASSYTGDEQYF.

This sequence joins TRBV7-9 and TRBJ1-3; unclear D gene. Germline V gives CDR1 SEHNR, CDR2 FQNEAQ (reference sequence). Trimming shortened V by 6 bases and J by 0 bases, and 12 bases separated the two germline ends. This CDR3 is built from 15 residues. The chain's CDR3 is CASSRGLPSGNTIYF. CDR3 in DNA: TGTGCCAGCAGTCGTGGACTGCCCTCTGGAAACACCATATATTTT.

V usage is TRBV6-5 and J usage is TRBJ1-2; D is perhaps TRBD1 (6 bases). The ends were cut back, 6 bases at V and 4 bases at J, with 18 bases in the middle. CDR1 is MNHEY and CDR2 is SVGAGI in the germline V gene. This CDR3 comprises 15 residues. The CDR3 loop is CASSQTFTGIYGYTF. In DNA, the CDR3 is TGTGCCAGCAGCCAAACTTTTACAGGGATCTATGGCTACACCTTC.

The gene calls are TRBV7-2 and TRBJ2-7, with D maybe TRBD2 (6 bases). CDR1 is SGHTA and CDR2 is FQGNSA in the germline V gene. The V and J ends lost 1 base and 0 bases respectively, with 10 bases between them. The CDR3 sequence is 15 residues long. The CDR3, as DNA: TGTGCCAGCAGCTTAGATCCCGGGAGCTCCTACGAGCAGTACGTC. It translates to CASSLDPGSSYEQYV.

The genes are TRBV20-1 and TRBJ1-1, with D unclear. This CDR3 comprises 11 residues. Between the trimmed V and J ends, which lost 6 bases and 4 bases, there was a span of 9 bases. The germline V gene has CDR1 DFQATT and CDR2 SNEGSKA (reference sequence). This CDR3 is CSAPEGTEAFF. DNA of the CDR3: TGCAGTGCCCCCGAGGGCACTGAAGCTTTCTTT.

This clone was seen a single time. This rearrangement joins TRBV27 to TRBJ2-5, with TRBD1 matching over 11 bases. CDR1 is MNHEY and CDR2 is SMNVEV in the germline V gene (reference sequence). V lost 8 bases to trimming and J lost 5 bases; unmatched junction nucleotides: 4. This CDR3 contains 13 residues. The CDR3 is CASSWDRGETQYF. In nucleotides, the CDR3 is TGTGCCAGCTCGTGGGACAGGGGGGAGACCCAGTACTTC.

The chain employs TRBV29-1 and TRBJ2-3; 16 nucleotides match TRBD2. The CDR3 length is 13 residues. Per germline, CDR1 SQVTM and CDR2 ANQGSEA. This chain's CDR3 is CSGTSGGGNTQYF. The DNA of the CDR3 is TGCAGTGGGACTAGCGGGGGGGGTAATACGCAGTATTTT.

The chain combines TRBV30 with TRBJ1-3, with TRBD1 matching 8 bases. The CDR3 runs 15 residues. V lost 3 bases to trimming and J lost 0 bases; unmatched junction nucleotides: 4. Germline CDR1 is GTSNPN and CDR2 is SVGIG (reference sequence). The CDR3 region is CAWRDRVDSGNTIYF. The CDR3 region has the DNA TGTGCCTGGAGGGACAGGGTGGACTCTGGAAACACCATATATTTT.

This sequence joins TRBV5-6 and TRBJ2-2; D is uncertain. V was trimmed by 2 bases and J by 0 bases, leaving 5 bases between them. Germline CDR1 and CDR2: SGHDT and YYEEEE. This CDR3 is 14 amino acids long. CDR3 region: CASSFGTNTGELFF. Written as DNA, the CDR3 is TGTGCCAGCAGCTTCGGTACGAACACCGGGGAGCTGTTTTTT. The variable domain in full, completed from reference TRBV5-6 and TRBJ2-2, reads DAGVTQSPTHLIKTRGQQVTLRCSPKSGHDTVSWYQQALGQGPQFIFQYYEEEERQRGNFPDRFSGHQFPNYSSELNVNALLLGDSALYLCASSFGTNTGELFFGEGSRLTVL.

The rearrangement uses TRBV10-1 and TRBJ2-2, with D tentatively TRBD2 (6 bases). The germline V gene encodes CDR1 WNHNN and CDR2 SYGVQD (reference sequence). The ends were cut back, 8 bases at V and 7 bases at J, with 11 bases in the middle. This CDR3 has 12 residues. CDR3 residues: CASGGNHGELFF. In DNA, the CDR3 is TGCGCCAGCGGAGGGAATCACGGGGAGCTGTTTTTT.

The chain uses TRBV19 and TRBJ2-3; possibly TRBD1 for D (7 bases). Per the germline V gene, CDR1 is LNHDA and CDR2 is SQIVND (reference sequence). This CDR3 has 16 residues. Trimming pared 3 bases from V and 4 bases from J, leaving 17 bases between. CDR3 nucleotides: TGTGCCAGTAGTATTAACGCAGGGGGAGGATCAGATACGCAGTATTTT. It is translated as CASSINAGGGSDTQYF.

The chain employs TRBV27 and TRBJ1-1; D not resolved. The CDR3 loop spans 14 amino acids. V lost 0 bases and J 1 base, leaving 6 bases between the germline ends. Germline CDR1 and CDR2: MNHEY and SMNVEV (reference sequence). The DNA for the CDR3 is TGTGCCAGCAGTTTATCCCGGGGGAACACTGAAGCTTTCTTT. Its translation: CASSLSRGNTEAFF.

The rearrangement joins TRBV5-1 to TRBJ1-2, with D unresolved. The CDR3 consists of 15 residues. Looked up from germline, CDR1 is SGHRS and CDR2 is YFSETQ. Trimming pared 0 bases from V and 2 bases from J, leaving 11 bases between. Written as DNA, the CDR3 is TGCGCCAGCAGCTTGGGGAGGGCGTTGAACTATGGCTACACCTTC. This encodes CASSLGRALNYGYTF.

The V and J genes are TRBV3-1 (or the pseudogene TRBV3-2) and TRBJ2-3; 7 bases fit TRBD2. CDR3 length: 14 residues. The J segment lost 2 bases and the V segment lost 4 bases, leaving 3 bases of the junction unmatched. The germline gives CDR1 LGHDT, CDR2 YNNKEL (reference sequence). The CDR3, as DNA: TGTGCCAGCAGCCGCAGCGGGAACACAGATACGCAGTATTTT. It is translated as CASSRSGNTDTQYF.